This note documents a single T cell receptor (beta chain) sequence. This sample was included in a study of blood T cell repertoires in COVID-19. Study details: COVID-19 samples, acute and convalescent, were from the United States, Italy and Spain. From T cells, B-cell-depleted T cells, or PBMCs came the material, which was cDNA or gDNA.

Per the germline V gene, CDR1 is KGHSH and CDR2 is LQKENI. The V end was cut by 4 bases, the J end by 0 bases, with 13 bases between. The CDR3 contains 16 residues. Authors' processing steps: Scientists estimated how many nucleated cells there were by amplifying reference gene primers. Clones were read by immunoSEQ multiplex PCR, and TCRdb kept only the in-frame ones, dropping some. V, J and clone size were drawn from that table, and D and trimming were deduced from the DNA. The sample includes some 33,000 clones, roughly nine tenths of them seen just once. V usage is TRBV18 and J usage is TRBJ1-3, with D possibly being TRBD1 (6 bases). This sequence was found in a man aged 60 to 69 with acute or convalescent COVID-19. The material sequenced was peripheral blood. The CDR3 region is CASSQTGPSSGNTIYF. The DNA for the CDR3 is TGTGCCAGCTCACAAACAGGGCCGAGCTCTGGAAACACCATATATTTT.